This TCR beta chain was identified in a study of T cells in Graves' hyperthyroidism and ophthalmopathy. The study, taken as a whole, reports: Blood shared most expanded thyroid clonotypes above 0.001.

The authors deemed Graves' hyperthyroidism stable absent ophthalmopathy progression within 18 months. Source material for PBMCs was more than 7.5 ml fresh peripheral blood. This clonotype was recorded many times. No antigen is known for it. Trimming took off 2 bases at V and 4 bases at J, with 10 bases between the two ends. The CDR3 is 14 amino acids. Germline V lookup: CDR1 WSHSY, CDR2 SAAADI. Amplification yielded TCR beta CDR3 regions, with RNA transcripts as the source. The HTBI primer set drove a first-round RT-PCR of the TCR CDR3. One entry per CDR3 protein results from TCRdb running MiXCR on the multiplex PCR reads. The sample has hundreds of thousands of distinct CDR3 sequences, approximately 15% seen once.

This chain uses TRBV10-2 with TRBJ2-3; D not certain. The source is a woman aged 18 to 35 with Graves' hyperthyroidism. Sequenced: blood. This chain's CDR3 is CASSENGVPDTQYF. In DNA form, the CDR3 reads TGCGCCAGCAGTGAGAATGGGGTGCCAGATACGCAGTATTTT.